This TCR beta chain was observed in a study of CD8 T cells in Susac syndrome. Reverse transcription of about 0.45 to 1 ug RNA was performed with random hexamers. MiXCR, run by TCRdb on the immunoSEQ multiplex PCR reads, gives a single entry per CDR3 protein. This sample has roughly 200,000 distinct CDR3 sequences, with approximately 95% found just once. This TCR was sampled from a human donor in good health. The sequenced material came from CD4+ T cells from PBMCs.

CDR3 amino acids: CASSVELTTGELFF. CDR3 sequence (DNA): TGTGCCAGCAGCGTTGAGCTTACAACCGGGGAGCTGTTTTTT. This chain links TRBV9 with TRBJ2-2; no clear D gene. The CDR3 is 14 amino acids. The V end was cut by 2 bases, the J end by 5 bases, with 10 bases between. Germline V gene data show CDR1 as SGDLS and CDR2 as YYNGEE.